The next 8 T cell receptor beta chains were all read from a single sample in a study. TCRdb reprocessed the RT-PCR reads via MiXCR and lists one record per CDR3 protein. This table holds about 680,000 distinct CDR3 sequences, 14% found once. Material: memory CD4+ T cells from blood. These TCRs come from a female donor in good health, serving as a healthy control.

This clonotype was seen many times. This chain links TRBV6-5 with TRBJ2-5; D ambiguous. The length of the CDR3 is 15 residues. V gave up 6 bases and J gave up 2 bases, with 16 bases separating them. Germline V gene data show CDR1 as MNHEY and CDR2 as SVGAGI. CDR3 amino acids: CASRTPSWGQETQYF. Written as DNA, the CDR3 is TGTGCCAGCAGAACACCGTCCTGGGGACAAGAGACCCAGTACTTC.

This clonotype occurred a few times. This CDR3 is CAISLRDETDTQYF. DNA for the CDR3: TGTGCCATCAGTCTCCGGGACGAAACAGATACGCAGTATTTT. V is TRBV10-3 and J is TRBJ2-3; tentatively, D is TRBD1 or TRBD2 (5 bases each). Between the trimmed V and J ends, which lost 5 bases and 3 bases, there was a span of 12 bases. CDR1 is ENHRY, CDR2 SYGVKD, per germline. The CDR3 runs 14 residues.

This clonotype has more than one count but fewer than ten. Sequence at one end of the junction differs from germline and may be a read error. The chain is built from TRBV5-1 and TRBJ1-4; 8 positions agree with TRBD1. From germline, CDR1 is SGHRS and CDR2 YFSETQ. This CDR3 has 17 amino acids. CDR3 sequence (DNA): TGCGCCAGCAGCCCTATCCCGCAGGGGGCGAACCCCGATTCCGCAATTTTT. Protein product: CASSPIPQGANPDSAIF.

In its sample, this clonotype was seen many times. This chain uses TRBV6-5 with TRBJ2-5; TRBD2 aligns across 11 bases. The CDR3 contains 17 residues. Germline trimming cut 4 bases from V and 5 bases from J; bases unmatched to any gene: 12. Germline V gene lookup returns CDR1 MNHEY and CDR2 SVGAGI. The CDR3 region has the DNA TGTGCCAGCAGTTCGGGACTAGCGGCAGGTACCGGCGAGACCCAGTACTTC. This gives the protein CASSSGLAAGTGETQYF.

V usage is TRBV20-1 and J usage is TRBJ2-7; the D gene is possibly TRBD2 (5 bases). Germline V gene sequence: CDR1 DFQATT, CDR2 SNEGSKA (reference sequence). Trimming removed 0 bases from V and 0 bases from J, with 12 bases in between. This CDR3 is built from 15 residues. CDR3 loop: CSARDSQGSSYEQYF. CDR3 sequence (DNA): TGCAGTGCTAGAGACTCCCAAGGGAGCTCCTACGAGCAGTACTTC.

This clonotype has more than one count but fewer than ten. The rearrangement uses TRBV2 and TRBJ2-1, with 11 bases aligning to TRBD2. With 5 bases clipped from V and 4 bases from J, the junction kept 4 bases outside the gene matches. The germline CDR1 and CDR2 sequences are SNHLY and FYNNEI. The CDR3 has 15 residues. CDR3 bases: TGTGCCAGCAGTTGGACTAGCGGGTATTACAATGAGCAGTTCTTC. Protein product: CASSWTSGYYNEQFF.

The CDR3 region is CASTDPGKTYEQYF. The CDR3 DNA reads TGTGCCAGCACTGACCCGGGGAAGACCTACGAGCAGTACTTC. This chain joins TRBV6-2 or TRBV6-3 and TRBJ2-7; tentatively, D is TRBD2 (5 bases). V lost 7 bases and J lost 2, with 15 bases in between. The germline gives CDR1 MNHEY, CDR2 SVGEGT. The length of the CDR3 is 14 residues.

This clonotype appeared many times. The V gene is TRBV15, the J gene TRBJ2-7; D gene uncertain. This CDR3 region has 14 residues. CDR1 and CDR2 (germline): LNHNV, YYDKDF (reference sequence). The V and J ends lost 0 bases and 3 bases respectively, with 9 bases between them. CDR3 sequence reads: CATSRDASHYEQYF. The CDR3 DNA is TGTGCCACCAGCAGAGACGCGAGCCACTACGAGCAGTACTTC.